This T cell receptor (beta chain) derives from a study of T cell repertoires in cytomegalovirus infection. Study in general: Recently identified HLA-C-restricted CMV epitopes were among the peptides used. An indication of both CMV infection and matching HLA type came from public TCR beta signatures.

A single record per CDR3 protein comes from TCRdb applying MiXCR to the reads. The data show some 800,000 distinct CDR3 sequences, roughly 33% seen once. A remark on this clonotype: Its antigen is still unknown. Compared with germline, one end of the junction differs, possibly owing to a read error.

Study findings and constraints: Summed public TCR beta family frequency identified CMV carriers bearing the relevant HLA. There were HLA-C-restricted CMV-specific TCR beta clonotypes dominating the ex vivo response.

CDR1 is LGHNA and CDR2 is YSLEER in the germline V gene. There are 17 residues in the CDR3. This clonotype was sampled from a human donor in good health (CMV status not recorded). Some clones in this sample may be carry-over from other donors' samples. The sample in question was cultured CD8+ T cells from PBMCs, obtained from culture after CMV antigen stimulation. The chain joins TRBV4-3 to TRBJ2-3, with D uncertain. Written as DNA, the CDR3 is TGCACCAGCAGCCAAGATATTAAACCTCCTAGCACAGATACGCAGTATTTT. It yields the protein CTSSQDIKPPSTDTQYF.